The next 5 T cell receptor beta chains were all read from a single sample in a study of T cell responses to AZD1222 COVID-19 vaccine. The assay was immunoSEQ multiplex PCR, and TCRdb's table has in-frame clones only and misses some. This table has tens of thousands of clones, approximately 82% appearing once. The sequenced sample was peripheral blood, obtained on day 0 of AZD1222 vaccination. These TCRs come from an adult in good health.

This chain connects TRBV19 to TRBJ2-6, with a possible D match to TRBD2 (6 bases). V dropped 1 base and J dropped 0 bases, with 7 bases sitting between them. The CDR3 extends over 16 amino acids. CDR1 LNHDA and CDR2 SQIVND come from the germline V gene (reference sequence). This CDR3 reads CASSIAGASGANVLTF. The CDR3 bases are TGTGCCAGTAGTATAGCGGGAGCCTCTGGGGCCAACGTCCTGACTTTC.

The rearrangement links TRBV5-1 to TRBJ2-7, with 7 bases identical to TRBD1. CDR1 and CDR2 from the germline V gene are SGHRS and YFSETQ. CDR3 length equals 15 residues. Trimming at V came to 1 base and at J to 3 bases, leaving 7 bases not matched to a gene. The CDR3 sequence: CASSLRPGGSYEQYV. CDR3 nucleotide sequence: TGCGCCAGCAGCTTGCGGCCAGGGGGTAGCTACGAGCAGTACGTC.

The chain uses TRBV4-1 and TRBJ2-7; D might be TRBD1 or TRBD2, each matching 6 bases. The germline gives CDR1 MGHRA, CDR2 YSYEKL. The CDR3 sequence is 13 residues long. Trimming took 1 base from V and 9 from J, leaving 13 bases between them. The DNA for the CDR3 is TGCGCCAGCAGCCAAGGTCACAGGGAGGCGCAGTACTTC. This codes for CASSQGHREAQYF.

The chain combines TRBV2 with TRBJ2-5, with TRBD1 as a possible D gene (5 bases). Germline CDR1 is SNHLY and CDR2 is FYNNEI. Trimming left V 5 bases short and J 1 base short, with 11 bases between. This CDR3 comprises 14 residues. CDR3 coding DNA: TGTGCCAGCAGTTTACTGACAGCCCAAGAGACCCAGTACTTC. It yields the protein CASSLLTAQETQYF.

The CDR3 spells CASSSQVYNEQFF. The CDR3 coding sequence is TGTGCCAGCAGCTCCCAAGTCTACAATGAGCAGTTCTTC. This chain connects TRBV7-2 to TRBJ2-1, with D unclear. Germline V lookup: CDR1 SGHTA, CDR2 FQGNSA. This CDR3 has 13 amino acids. Deletions cut 4 bases from V and 3 bases from J, with 7 bases between.